In this sample, the clone carrying this T cell receptor beta chain is large. The sample originates from a study of patients and donors after allogeneic stem cell transplantation. V shed 6 bases and J 0 bases; nucleotides not matched to a gene: 4. CDR3 length: 14 amino acids. Germline CDR1 reads MNHEY; CDR2 reads SMNVEV (reference sequence). TCRdb independently ran MiXCR on the RT-PCR reads; one entry per CDR3 protein. Of approximately 2,600 distinct CDR3 sequences in the sample, 3% to 4.5% were seen once. The sequenced sample was blood, either unsorted or a sorted T cell fraction (not recorded which). This TCR was sampled from a human donor who was either an allogeneic HSCT recipient or a stem cell or donor lymphocyte infusion donor (not recorded which). It is not recorded whose cells these are; they may come from a transplant donor. The rearrangement uses TRBV27 and TRBJ1-2, with 7 positions matching TRBD1. CDR3 residues: CASRGTVTNYGYTF. Written as DNA, the CDR3 is TGTGCCAGCAGGGGGACAGTGACTAACTATGGCTACACCTTC.